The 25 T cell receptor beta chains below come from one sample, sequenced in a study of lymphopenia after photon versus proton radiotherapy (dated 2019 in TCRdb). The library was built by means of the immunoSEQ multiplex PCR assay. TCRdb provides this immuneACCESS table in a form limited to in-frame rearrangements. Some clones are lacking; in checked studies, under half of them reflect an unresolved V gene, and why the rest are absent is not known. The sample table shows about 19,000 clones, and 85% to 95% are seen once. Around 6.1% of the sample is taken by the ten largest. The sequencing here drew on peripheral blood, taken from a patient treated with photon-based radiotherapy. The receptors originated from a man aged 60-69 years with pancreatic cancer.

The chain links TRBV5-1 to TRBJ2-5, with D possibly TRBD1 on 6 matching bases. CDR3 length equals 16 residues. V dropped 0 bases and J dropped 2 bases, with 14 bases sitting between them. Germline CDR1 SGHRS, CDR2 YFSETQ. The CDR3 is CASSLAFQGPQETQYF. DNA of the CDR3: TGCGCCAGCAGCTTGGCCTTTCAGGGGCCTCAAGAGACCCAGTACTTC.

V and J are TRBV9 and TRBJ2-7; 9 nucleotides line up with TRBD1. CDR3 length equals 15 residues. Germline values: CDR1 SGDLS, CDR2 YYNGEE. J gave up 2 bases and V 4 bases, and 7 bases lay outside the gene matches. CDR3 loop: CASSPDRGIAYEQYF. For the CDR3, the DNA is TGTGCCAGCAGCCCCGACAGGGGGATAGCCTACGAGCAGTACTTC.

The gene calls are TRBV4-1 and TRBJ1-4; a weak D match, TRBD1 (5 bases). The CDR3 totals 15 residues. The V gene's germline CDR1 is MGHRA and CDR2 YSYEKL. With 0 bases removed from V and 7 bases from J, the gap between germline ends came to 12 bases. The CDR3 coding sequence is TGCGCCAGCAGCCAAGATACGCTGACAGCTGAAAAACTGTTTTTT. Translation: CASSQDTLTAEKLFF.

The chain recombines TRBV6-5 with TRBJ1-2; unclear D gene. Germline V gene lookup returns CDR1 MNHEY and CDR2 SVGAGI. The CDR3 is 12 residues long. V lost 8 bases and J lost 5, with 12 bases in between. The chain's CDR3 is CASDERPYGYTF. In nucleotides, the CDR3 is TGTGCCAGCGACGAAAGGCCGTATGGCTACACCTTC.

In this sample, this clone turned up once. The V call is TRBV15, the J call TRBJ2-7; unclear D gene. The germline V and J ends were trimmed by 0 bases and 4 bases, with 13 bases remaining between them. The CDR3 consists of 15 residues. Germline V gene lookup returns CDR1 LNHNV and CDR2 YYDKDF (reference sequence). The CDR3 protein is CATSRDSGWGYEQYF. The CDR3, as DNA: TGTGCCACCAGCAGAGATTCCGGGTGGGGATACGAGCAGTACTTC. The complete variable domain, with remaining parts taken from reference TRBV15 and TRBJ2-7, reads DAMVIQNPRYQVTQFGKPVTLSCSQTLNHNVMYWYQQKSSQAPKLLFHYYDKDFNNEADTPDNFQSRRPNTSFCFLDIRSPGLGDTAMYLCATSRDSGWGYEQYFGPGTRLTVT.

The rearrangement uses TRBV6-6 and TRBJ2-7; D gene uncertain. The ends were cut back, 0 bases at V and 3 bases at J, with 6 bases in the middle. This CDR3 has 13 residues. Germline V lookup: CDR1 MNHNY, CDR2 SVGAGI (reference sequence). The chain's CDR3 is CASSYSRIYEQYF. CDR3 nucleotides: TGTGCCAGCAGTTACTCGAGAATCTACGAGCAGTACTTC.

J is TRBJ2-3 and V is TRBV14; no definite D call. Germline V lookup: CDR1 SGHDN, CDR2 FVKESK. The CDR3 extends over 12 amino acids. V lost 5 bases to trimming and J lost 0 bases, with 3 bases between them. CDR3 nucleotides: TGTGCCAGCAGCTGGAGCACAGATACGCAGTATTTT. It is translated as CASSWSTDTQYF.

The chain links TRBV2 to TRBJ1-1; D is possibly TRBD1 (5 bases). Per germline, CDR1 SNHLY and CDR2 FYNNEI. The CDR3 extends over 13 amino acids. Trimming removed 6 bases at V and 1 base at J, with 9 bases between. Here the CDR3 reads CASRDRKNTEAFF. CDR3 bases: TGTGCCAGCAGAGACAGAAAGAACACTGAAGCTTTCTTT.

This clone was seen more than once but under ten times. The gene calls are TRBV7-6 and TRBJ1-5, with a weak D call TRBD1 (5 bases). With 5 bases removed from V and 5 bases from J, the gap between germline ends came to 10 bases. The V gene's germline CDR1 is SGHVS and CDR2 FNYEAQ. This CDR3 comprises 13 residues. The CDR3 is CASSRGPYQPQHF. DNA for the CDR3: TGTGCCAGCAGCCGGGGCCCGTATCAGCCCCAGCATTTT.

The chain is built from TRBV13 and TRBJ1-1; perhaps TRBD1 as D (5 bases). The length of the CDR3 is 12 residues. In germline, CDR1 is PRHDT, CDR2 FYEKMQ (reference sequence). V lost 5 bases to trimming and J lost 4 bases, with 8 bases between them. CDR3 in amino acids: CASSRTITEAFF. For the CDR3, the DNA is TGTGCCAGCAGCCGGACAATCACTGAAGCTTTCTTT. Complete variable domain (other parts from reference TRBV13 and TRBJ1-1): AAGVIQSPRHLIKEKRETATLKCYPIPRHDTVYWYQQGPGQDPQFLISFYEKMQSDKGSIPDRFSAQQFSDYHSELNMSSLELGDSALYFCASSRTITEAFFGQGTRLTVV.

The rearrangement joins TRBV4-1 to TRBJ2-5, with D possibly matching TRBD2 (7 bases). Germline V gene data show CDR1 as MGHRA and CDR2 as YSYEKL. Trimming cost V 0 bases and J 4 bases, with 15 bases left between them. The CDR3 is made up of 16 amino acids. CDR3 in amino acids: CASSQDSAGAAETQYF. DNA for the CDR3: TGCGCCAGCAGCCAAGATTCGGCGGGGGCGGCAGAGACCCAGTACTTC.

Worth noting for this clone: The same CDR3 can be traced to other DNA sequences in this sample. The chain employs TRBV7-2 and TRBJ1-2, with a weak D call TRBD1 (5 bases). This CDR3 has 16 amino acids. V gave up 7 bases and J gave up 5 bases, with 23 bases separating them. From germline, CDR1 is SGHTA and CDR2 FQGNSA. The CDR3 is CASTKVTGGRPYGYTF. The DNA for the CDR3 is TGTGCCAGCACCAAAGTTACAGGCGGACGGCCTTATGGCTACACCTTC. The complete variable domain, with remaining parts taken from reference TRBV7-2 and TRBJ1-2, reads GAGVSQSPSNKVTEKGKDVELRCDPISGHTALYWYRQSLGQGLEFLIYFQGNSAPDKSGLPSDRFSAERTGGSVSTLTIQRTQQEDSAVYLCASTKVTGGRPYGYTFGSGTRLTVV.

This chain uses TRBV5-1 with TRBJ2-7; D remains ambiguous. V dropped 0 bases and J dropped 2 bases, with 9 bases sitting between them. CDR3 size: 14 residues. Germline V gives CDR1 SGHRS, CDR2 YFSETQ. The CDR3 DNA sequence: TGCGCCAGCAGCTTGGGGGCAGTTACCTACGAGCAGTACTTC. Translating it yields CASSLGAVTYEQYF.

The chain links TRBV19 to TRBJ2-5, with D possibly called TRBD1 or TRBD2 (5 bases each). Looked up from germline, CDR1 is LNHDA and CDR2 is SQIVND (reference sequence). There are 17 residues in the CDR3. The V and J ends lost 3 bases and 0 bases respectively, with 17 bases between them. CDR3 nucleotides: TGTGCCAGTAGTATTGGATTCGGGGACCCGTACCAAGAGACCCAGTACTTC. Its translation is CASSIGFGDPYQETQYF.

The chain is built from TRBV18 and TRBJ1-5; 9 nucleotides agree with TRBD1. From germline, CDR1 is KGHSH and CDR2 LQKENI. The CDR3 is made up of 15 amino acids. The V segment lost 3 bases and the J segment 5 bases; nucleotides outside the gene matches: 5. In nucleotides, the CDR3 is TGTGCCAGCTCACCGCAGGGACAGGGACATCAGCCCCAGCATTTT. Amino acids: CASSPQGQGHQPQHF.

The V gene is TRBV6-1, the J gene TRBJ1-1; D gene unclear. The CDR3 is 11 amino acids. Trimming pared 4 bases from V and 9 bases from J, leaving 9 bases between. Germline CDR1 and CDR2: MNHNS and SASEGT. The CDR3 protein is CASSVWWQAFF. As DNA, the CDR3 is TGTGCCAGCAGTGTGTGGTGGCAAGCTTTCTTT.

The CDR3 DNA reads as TGCGCCAGCAGCTTGGGGGTGAACACTGAAGCTTTCTTT. This gives the protein CASSLGVNTEAFF. The V gene is TRBV5-1, the J gene TRBJ1-1; D is undetermined. The CDR3 length is 13 residues. Per the germline V gene, CDR1 is SGHRS and CDR2 is YFSETQ. V shed 0 bases and J shed 0 bases, with 3 bases lying between them. Based on the CDR3 plus reference TRBV5-1 and TRBJ1-1, the full variable domain is KAGVTQTPRYLIKTRGQQVTLSCSPISGHRSVSWYQQTPGQGLQFLFEYFSETQRNKGNFPGRFSGRQFSNSRSEMNVSTLELGDSALYLCASSLGVNTEAFFGQGTRLTVV.

The CDR3 region has the DNA TGTGCCAGCAGCTCCCGGGGGAATAATTCACCCCTCCACTTT. It is translated as CASSSRGNNSPLHF. V and J are TRBV11-2 and TRBJ1-6; perhaps TRBD1 as D (5 bases). Trimming took off 4 bases at V and 5 bases at J, with 9 bases between the two ends. Germline lookup yields CDR1 SGHAT and CDR2 FQNNGV. This CDR3 has 14 amino acids.

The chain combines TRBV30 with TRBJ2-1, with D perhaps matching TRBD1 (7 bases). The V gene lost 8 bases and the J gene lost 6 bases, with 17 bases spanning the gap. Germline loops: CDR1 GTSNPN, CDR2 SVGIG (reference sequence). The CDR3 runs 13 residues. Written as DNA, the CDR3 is TGTGCCCGGGAGACAGGGCTCGGCAATGAGCAGTTCTTC. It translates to CARETGLGNEQFF.

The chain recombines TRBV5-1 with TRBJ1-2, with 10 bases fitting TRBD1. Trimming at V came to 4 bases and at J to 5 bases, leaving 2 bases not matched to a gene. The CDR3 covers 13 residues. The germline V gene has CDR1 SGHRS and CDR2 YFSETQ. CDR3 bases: TGCGCCAGCAGCCCGGGACAGGGGTATGGCTACACCTTC. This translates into CASSPGQGYGYTF.

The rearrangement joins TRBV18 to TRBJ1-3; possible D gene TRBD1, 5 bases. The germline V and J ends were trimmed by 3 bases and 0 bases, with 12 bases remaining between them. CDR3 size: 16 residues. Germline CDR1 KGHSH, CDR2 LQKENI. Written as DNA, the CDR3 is TGTGCCAGCTCACCCCAGGGACCAGGCTCTGGAAACACCATATATTTT. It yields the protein CASSPQGPGSGNTIYF.

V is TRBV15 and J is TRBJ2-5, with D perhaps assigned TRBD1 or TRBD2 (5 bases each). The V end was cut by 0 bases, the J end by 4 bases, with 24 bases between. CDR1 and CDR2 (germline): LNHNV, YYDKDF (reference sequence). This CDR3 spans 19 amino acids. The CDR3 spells CATSRDLLDRWGSRETQYF. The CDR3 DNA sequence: TGTGCCACCAGCAGAGATCTCCTTGATCGTTGGGGGAGTCGAGAGACCCAGTACTTC.

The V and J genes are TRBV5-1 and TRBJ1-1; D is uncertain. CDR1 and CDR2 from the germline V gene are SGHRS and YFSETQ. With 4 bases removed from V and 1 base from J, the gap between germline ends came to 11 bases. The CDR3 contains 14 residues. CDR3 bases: TGCGCCAGCAGCATAGAGCAGAGGAACACTGAAGCTTTCTTT. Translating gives CASSIEQRNTEAFF. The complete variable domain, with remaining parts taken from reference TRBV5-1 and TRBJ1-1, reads KAGVTQTPRYLIKTRGQQVTLSCSPISGHRSVSWYQQTPGQGLQFLFEYFSETQRNKGNFPGRFSGRQFSNSRSEMNVSTLELGDSALYLCASSIEQRNTEAFFGQGTRLTVV.

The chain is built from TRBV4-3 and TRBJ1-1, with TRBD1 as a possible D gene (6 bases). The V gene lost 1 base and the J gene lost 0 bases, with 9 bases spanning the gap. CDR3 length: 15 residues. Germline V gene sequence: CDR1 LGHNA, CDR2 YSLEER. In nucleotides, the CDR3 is TGCGCCAGCAGCCAAGGAGGGGGGCTGAACACTGAAGCTTTCTTT. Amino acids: CASSQGGGLNTEAFF.

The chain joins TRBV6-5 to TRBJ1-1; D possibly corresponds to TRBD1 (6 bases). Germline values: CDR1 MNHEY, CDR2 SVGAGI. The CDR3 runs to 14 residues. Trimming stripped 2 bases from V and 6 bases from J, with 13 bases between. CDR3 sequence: CASSYRGQYSEAFF. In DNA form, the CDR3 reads TGTGCCAGCAGTTACCGAGGACAGTACTCTGAAGCTTTCTTT.